This is a list of T cell receptor beta chains from one sample in a study of CD8+ T cells in alopecia areata. Assay: immunoSEQ multiplex PCR; the TCRdb copy retains only in-frame clones and omits some. The sample consists of about 7,400 clones, around 64% of them appearing once. The material sequenced was skin, taken at week 0. These receptor sequences come from a human donor with alopecia areata. The CDR3 runs from the conserved cysteine through the conserved F or W. Fields, in order: V gene, clone size, D gene, J gene, CDR3 DNA, CDR3 protein. D genes are given only for firm matches. Not all rows give a size; the values are once, few, many and, for expanded clones, a class.

>TRBV6-1|-|-|TRBJ1-1
TGTGCCAGCAATAATCCGGGCTACTGGGGTTTCTTT
CASNNPGYWGFF
>TRBV5-4|-|TRBD1|TRBJ2-2
TGTGCCAGCAGCTACTACAGGGGGTCAAACACCGGGGAGCTGTTTTTT
CASSYYRGSNTGELFF
>TRBV14|-|-|TRBJ1-1
TGTGCCAGCAGCCAAGATCCGAGGAGTGACACTGAAGCTTTCTTT
CASSQDPRSDTEAFF
>TRBV5-6|-|TRBD1|TRBJ2-6
TGTGCCAGCAACAGCCGGGACAGGGGTGTCGTCCTGACTTTC
CASNSRDRGVVLTF
>TRBV7-9|-|-|TRBJ2-7
TGTGCCAGCAGCCAGGCCCCGGGGACCTACGAGCAGTACTTC
CASSQAPGTYEQYF
>TRBV15|-|-|TRBJ1-1
TGTGCCACCAGCAGAGATCGCTCCGGGACCCACCTACGAGGAGCTTTCTTT
CATSRDRSGTHLRGAFF
>TRBV7-6|-|-|TRBJ2-7
TGTGCCAGCAGCCCGGGACCGAACTACGAGCAGTACTTC
CASSPGPNYEQYF
>TRBV13|-|-|TRBJ1-4
TGTGCCAGCAACGTGGCGGATGGGAATGAAAAACTGTTTTTT
CASNVADGNEKLFF
>TRBV4-3|-|TRBD1|TRBJ2-3
TGCGCCAGCAGCCAAGATCGAGGGGGCAGCACAGATACGCAGTATTTT
CASSQDRGGSTDTQYF
>TRBV11-2|-|TRBD2|TRBJ2-2
TGTGCCAGCAGCTTCCTAGCGGGGGGAACCGGGGAGCTGTTTTTT
CASSFLAGGTGELFF
>TRBV25-1|once|-|TRBJ1-2
TGTGCCAGCAGTGTCGGTCGGAACTATGGCTACACCTTC
CASSVGRNYGYTF
>TRBV9|-|-|TRBJ2-1
TGTGCCAGCAGCGCAGATCAGGGCACTACTACTGAGCAGTTCTTC
CASSADQGTTTEQFF
>TRBV27|-|-|TRBJ2-1
TGTGCCAGCAGTTTAGGCCACGCGGGCAATGAGCAGTTCTTC
CASSLGHAGNEQFF
>TRBV6-5|few|TRBD2|TRBJ2-7
TGTGCCAGCAGTTACTCTGGGACTAGGGGCGAGCAGTACTTC
CASSYSGTRGEQYF
>TRBV6-6|few|-|TRBJ2-7
TGTGCCAGCAGTTATGGGGGCAACCGCCCCTACGAGCAGTACTTC
CASSYGGNRPYEQYF
>TRBV15|-|-|TRBJ1-2
TGTGCCACCAGCAGAGATAGGGTGGGCTATGGCTACACCTTC
CATSRDRVGYGYTF
>TRBV5-5|-|-|TRBJ1-2
TGTGCCAGCAGCGGCGGACGGAGCAACTATGGCTACACCTTC
CASSGGRSNYGYTF
>TRBV6-5|-|-|TRBJ1-2
TGTGCCAGCAGCCTAACGGGGACCTACTATGGCTACACCTTC
CASSLTGTYYGYTF
>TRBV6-4|-|TRBD2|TRBJ2-3
TGTGCCAGCAGTGAGCGGGGGGGCACAGATACGCAGTATTTT
CASSERGGTDTQYF
>TRBV2|once|TRBD1|TRBJ1-4
TGTGCCGGCAGGACAGGGATTAATGAAAAACTGTTTTTT
CAGRTGINEKLFF
>TRBV11-2|-|-|TRBJ2-2
TGTGCCAGCAGCTTATGGGCAGGGTCGGACACCGGGGAGCTGTTTTTT
CASSLWAGSDTGELFF
>TRBV7-8|-|-|TRBJ2-3
TGTGCCAGCAGCCCACTCCGTACAGATACGCAGTATTTT
CASSPLRTDTQYF
>TRBV6-5|-|-|TRBJ2-3
TGTGCCGGCAGTTCTATAAGTCGGTTAGATACGCAGTATTTT
CAGSSISRLDTQYF
>TRBV6-5|-|TRBD1|TRBJ1-2
TGTGCCAGCAGGGTGGGACAGGGAATCTCTGGCTACACCTTC
CASRVGQGISGYTF
>TRBV7-9|-|-|TRBJ2-1
TGTGCCAGCAGCTTAGCCGTGGGGCAACACAATGAGCAGTTCTTC
CASSLAVGQHNEQFF
>TRBV5-1|-|-|TRBJ2-6
TGCGCCAGCAGCCTCGGGACTTCCCACTCTGGGGCCAACGTCCTGACTTTC
CASSLGTSHSGANVLTF
>TRBV12-5|-|-|TRBJ2-1
TGTGCTAGTGAGTCGACTACCGTCTATGAGCAGTTCTTC
CASESTTVYEQFF
>TRBV6-1|-|-|TRBJ1-6
TGTGCCAGCAGTGAAAGACCTGGGGGAGGCTTGTATACACCCCTCCACTTT
CASSERPGGGLYTPLHF
>TRBV6-5|-|-|TRBJ2-7
TGTGCCAGCAGTTCCTCGGGCTCCTACGAGCAGTACTTC
CASSSSGSYEQYF
>TRBV29-1|-|-|TRBJ1-3
TGCAGCGTTGAAGGGGGAGTGGCTGGAAACACCATATATTTT
CSVEGGVAGNTIYF
>TRBV4-2|-|TRBD2|TRBJ2-1
TGTGCCAGCAGCCAAGATCGGCTAGCGGTACCCTACAATGAGCAGTTCTTC
CASSQDRLAVPYNEQFF
>TRBV30|-|TRBD2|TRBJ2-3
TGTGCCTGGAGTAACAGCGGGGAAACCACAGATACGCAGTATTTT
CAWSNSGETTDTQYF
>TRBV4-1|few|-|TRBJ1-3
TGCGCCAGCTCTACCGTCGACATGGGGATAGCTGGAAACACCATATATTTT
CASSTVDMGIAGNTIYF
>TRBV2|-|TRBD1|TRBJ2-5
TGTGCCAGCAGAACGACAGGGGAGACCCAGTACTTC
CASRTTGETQYF
>TRBV6-6|-|-|TRBJ2-7
TGTGCCAGCAAGCGCGGGACGGAAGCCTACGAGCAGTACTTC
CASKRGTEAYEQYF
>TRBV11-2|-|TRBD1|TRBJ2-1
TGTGCCAGCAGCTTAGTGACAGGGATGTACAATGAGCAGTTCTTC
CASSLVTGMYNEQFF